These 14 T cell receptor beta chains were all obtained from the same sample, sequenced in a study of regulatory T cells in long-lasting Graves disease (dated by TCRdb to 2020 to 2023). The intended sense of this specimen's time point label: persistent/refractory GD, antithyroid drugs over 5 years with positive TRAb. RNA was extracted from PBMCs in TRIzol for both TCR sequencing and RNA sequencing. Library preparation used multiplex PCR. TCRdb shows the sequencer as Illumina HiSeq 4000. iRepertoire HTBI primers and Arm-PCR amplification of CDR3 regions were used to construct TCR beta libraries. Through fastp at Q25 and MiXCR, TCRdb rebuilt clones from the public reads, retaining in-frame beta chains. Entries are consolidated by CDR3 protein sequence, retaining the most common genes and DNA. This sample holds fewer than 400,000 distinct CDR3 sequences; around 20% were observed only once. The leading ten clones occupy 25% to 30% of the sample.

The specimen was peripheral blood mononuclear cells (PBMCs), collected when the disease was refractory, from a patient treated with antithyroid drugs. Source of these receptors: a female donor with Graves disease.

This clonotype was counted at least ten times. This chain joins TRBV12-3 or TRBV12-4 and TRBJ2-6, with a possible D match to TRBD1 (6 bases). V lost 7 bases, J lost 1 base, and 11 bases lay in between. The CDR3 has 15 residues. DNA of the CDR3: TGTGCCAGCACCCACACAGGGTCTGGGGCCAACGTCCTGACTTTC. This gives the protein CASTHTGSGANVLTF.

At least ten counts were recorded for this clonotype. The rearrangement joins TRBV11-3 to TRBJ1-4; D unclear. Per germline, CDR1 SGHNT and CDR2 YENEEA. Trimming removed 1 base at V and 0 bases at J, with 12 bases between. There are 17 residues in the CDR3. The CDR3 DNA follows: TGTGCCAGCAGCTTAGGGACGGTTGTCGCAACTAATGAAAAACTGTTTTTT. Translation: CASSLGTVVATNEKLFF.

This sequence joins TRBV19 and TRBJ1-5, with TRBD1 identical over 9 bases. CDR1 and CDR2 (germline): LNHDA, SQIVND (reference sequence). With V trimmed by 10 bases and J by 6 bases, 7 bases remained unmatched. CDR3 size: 13 residues. CDR3 DNA: TGTGCCACCGGGACAGGGCGAGTTCAGCCCCAGCATTTT. The encoded protein is CATGTGRVQPQHF.

This clonotype was counted many times. The chain employs TRBV7-2 and TRBJ2-5; tentative D call: TRBD2 (6 bases). Trimming left V 5 bases short and J 2 bases short, with 18 bases between. The CDR3 sequence is 16 residues long. The germline gives CDR1 SGHTA, CDR2 FQGNSA. The CDR3 sequence: CASSRGTLSGQETQYF. The CDR3 DNA sequence: TGTGCCAGCAGCCGCGGGACCCTCTCCGGACAAGAGACCCAGTACTTC.

There are many counts of this clonotype. The chain is built from TRBV28 and TRBJ2-7; D call uncertain. The germline CDR1 and CDR2 sequences are MDHEN and SYDVKM. CDR3 size: 14 residues. The V end was cut by 5 bases, the J end by 3 bases, with 14 bases between. CDR3 residues: CASSPYRGNYEQYF. CDR3 bases: TGTGCCAGCAGTCCCTATCGAGGAAACTACGAGCAGTACTTC.

The gene calls are TRBV7-2 and TRBJ2-1, with D unresolved. This CDR3 region has 17 residues. Looked up from germline, CDR1 is SGHTA and CDR2 is FQGNSA. V was trimmed by 0 bases and J by 0 bases, leaving 12 bases between them. The chain's CDR3 is CASSLAVVLYSYNEQFF. In DNA, the CDR3 is TGTGCCAGCAGCTTAGCGGTAGTACTTTACTCCTACAATGAGCAGTTCTTC.

V is TRBV6-2 or TRBV6-3 and J is TRBJ1-1, with a tentative D call TRBD1 (6 bases). With 3 bases removed from V and 10 bases from J, the gap between germline ends came to 21 bases. Germline V gene sequence: CDR1 MNHEY, CDR2 SVGEGT. This CDR3 region has 15 residues. CDR3 DNA sequence: TGTGCCAGCAGTTATACCCGGGGGGGGGCATCGACAGCTTTCTTT. Amino acid sequence: CASSYTRGGASTAFF.

Only a few counts were recorded for this clonotype. The chain couples TRBV5-1 to TRBJ2-7; D may be TRBD1 (7 bases). The CDR3 has 13 residues. The germline V and J ends were trimmed by 1 base and 7 bases, with 12 bases remaining between them. CDR1 is SGHRS and CDR2 is YFSETQ in the germline V gene. CDR3 bases: TGCGCCAGCAGCTTGACAGGGGAGGATGAGCAGTACTTC. Translating it yields CASSLTGEDEQYF. Looking up the rest from reference TRBV5-1 and TRBJ2-7 gives the full variable domain: KAGVTQTPRYLIKTRGQQVTLSCSPISGHRSVSWYQQTPGQGLQFLFEYFSETQRNKGNFPGRFSGRQFSNSRSEMNVSTLELGDSALYLCASSLTGEDEQYFGPGTRLTVT.

This clonotype was counted ten times or more. The chain has TRBV7-2 and TRBJ1-2, with D uncertain. This CDR3 contains 12 residues. The V and J ends lost 0 bases and 4 bases respectively, with 3 bases between them. Germline assignment: CDR1 SGHTA and CDR2 FQGNSA. The CDR3 DNA reads TGTGCCAGCAGCTTAGCCGGCTATGGCTACACCTTC. Translation gives CASSLAGYGYTF.

A few counts support this clonotype. The chain links TRBV20-1 to TRBJ2-5; 8 positions match TRBD1. The trim removed 3 bases at V and 5 bases at J, leaving 5 bases unmatched. Germline CDR1 DFQATT, CDR2 SNEGSKA (reference sequence). The CDR3 extends over 13 amino acids. This CDR3 is CSARDRDGETQYF. The CDR3 bases are TGCAGTGCTAGGGACAGGGACGGCGAGACCCAGTACTTC.

The rearrangement links TRBV5-1 to TRBJ1-1; D unresolved. The germline V gene encodes CDR1 SGHRS and CDR2 YFSETQ. This CDR3 is 14 amino acids long. Trimming stripped 2 bases from V and 3 bases from J, with 11 bases between. This CDR3 reads CASSFGRADTEAFF. The CDR3 DNA reads TGCGCCAGCAGCTTCGGCAGAGCTGACACTGAAGCTTTCTTT.

At least ten counts were recorded for this clonotype. The chain is built from TRBV2 and TRBJ2-4; D may match TRBD1 or TRBD2 (5 bases each). The V gene lost 4 bases and the J gene lost 0 bases, with 13 bases spanning the gap. Germline CDR1 is SNHLY and CDR2 is FYNNEI. The CDR3 has 16 amino acids. The CDR3 region is CASSVEGMLAKNIQYF. As DNA, the CDR3 is TGTGCCAGCAGTGTAGAGGGGATGCTAGCCAAAAACATTCAGTACTTC.

J is TRBJ2-2 and V is TRBV20-1, with unresolved D. Germline CDR1 is DFQATT and CDR2 is SNEGSKA (reference sequence). This CDR3 spans 16 amino acids. V was cut by 3 bases and J by 0 bases, with 14 bases left in between. The CDR3 here is CSASGSRNTNTGELFF. CDR3 nucleotide sequence: TGCAGTGCTAGTGGCTCCCGAAATACGAACACCGGGGAGCTGTTTTTT.

This clonotype was recorded many times. This sequence joins TRBV6-1 and TRBJ1-2; TRBD1 aligns across 8 bases. The CDR3 is 16 amino acids. Germline trimming cut 5 bases from V and 6 bases from J; bases unmatched to any gene: 14. Germline assignment: CDR1 MNHNS and CDR2 SASEGT. The CDR3 is CASSTRGAGGADGYTF. The DNA for the CDR3 is TGTGCCAGCAGTACAAGGGGAGCAGGGGGCGCGGATGGCTACACCTTC.